This T cell receptor beta chain comes out of a study of PD-1 blockade in classical Hodgkin lymphoma. Only a few counts were recorded for this clone. The target antigen is unknown. Study outcomes and limitations: The origin of the repertoire differences remains undefined, with disease activity or prior therapy as possible causes. Diversity similar to that of newly diagnosed patients was seen at baseline in complete responders.

There are 16 residues in the CDR3. Germline V CDR1 and CDR2: SGHKS, YYEKEE (reference sequence). V was clipped by 4 bases and J by 1 base, with 18 bases between them. Here immunoSEQ multiplex PCR was the method, and the copy in TCRdb shows in-frame clones only, minus some. The sample has about 64,000 clones; around 94% are singletons. This sample's time point: cycle 4 day 1 (C4D1), after less than 7 weeks of nivolumab. Relapses following autologous stem cell transplantation were seen in all patients, with brentuximab vedotin exposure varying. Under best response, outcomes were complete response, partial response or progressive disease.

Sequenced material: peripheral blood mononuclear cells (PBMCs), taken before the fourth cycle of nivolumab. The chain carries TRBV5-5 and TRBJ2-7; the D call may be TRBD1 or TRBD2 (5 bases each). This TCR was recovered from a human donor with classical Hodgkin lymphoma. CDR3 sequence (DNA): TGTGCCAGCAGCATGCTTCCCGGGACCCCATCCTACGAGCAGTACTTC. Translated, it gives CASSMLPGTPSYEQYF.